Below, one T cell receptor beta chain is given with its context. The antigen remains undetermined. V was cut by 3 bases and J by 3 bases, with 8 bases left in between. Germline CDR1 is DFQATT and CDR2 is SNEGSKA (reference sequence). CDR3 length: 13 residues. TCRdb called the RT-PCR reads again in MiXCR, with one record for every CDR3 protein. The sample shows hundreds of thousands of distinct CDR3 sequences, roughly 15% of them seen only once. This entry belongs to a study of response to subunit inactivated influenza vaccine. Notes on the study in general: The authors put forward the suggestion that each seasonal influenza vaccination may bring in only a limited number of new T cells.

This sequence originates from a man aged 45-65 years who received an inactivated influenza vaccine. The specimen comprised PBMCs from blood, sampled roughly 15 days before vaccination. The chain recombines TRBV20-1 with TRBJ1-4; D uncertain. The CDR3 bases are TGCAGTGCTAGCAGGTCCCCTAATGAAAAACTGTTTTTT. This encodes CSASRSPNEKLFF.